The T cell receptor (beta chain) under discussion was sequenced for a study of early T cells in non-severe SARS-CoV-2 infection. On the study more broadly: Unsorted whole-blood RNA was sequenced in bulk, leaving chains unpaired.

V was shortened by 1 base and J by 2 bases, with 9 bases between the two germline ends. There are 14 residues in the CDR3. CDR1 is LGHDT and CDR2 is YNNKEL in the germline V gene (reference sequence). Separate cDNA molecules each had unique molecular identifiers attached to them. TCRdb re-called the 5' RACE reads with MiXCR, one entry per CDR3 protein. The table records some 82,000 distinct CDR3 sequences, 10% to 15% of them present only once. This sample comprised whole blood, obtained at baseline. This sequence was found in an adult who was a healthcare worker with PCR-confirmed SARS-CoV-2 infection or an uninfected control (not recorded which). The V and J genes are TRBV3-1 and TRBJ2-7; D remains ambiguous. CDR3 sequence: CASSQGLTAYEQYF. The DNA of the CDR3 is TGTGCCAGCAGCCAAGGGCTAACCGCCTACGAGCAGTACTTC.